Included here is one TCR beta chain sequence, with context. CDR3 size: 16 residues. Germline-derived CDR1 and CDR2 are ENHRY and SYGVKD. The V segment lost 0 bases and the J segment 5 bases; nucleotides outside the gene matches: 5. The data derive from a study of T cell responses to AZD1222 COVID-19 vaccine. The method was immunoSEQ multiplex PCR; TCRdb's version includes in-frame clones alone and lacks a portion of them. The sample carries 110,000 or so clones, about 87% recorded once. The sequenced sample was peripheral blood, obtained on day 0 of AZD1222 vaccination. The chain has TRBV10-3 and TRBJ1-5, with 9 positions matching TRBD1. The origin of this receptor is an adult in good health. The CDR3: CAISESYRGQDQPQHF. The CDR3 DNA reads as TGTGCCATCAGTGAGTCATACAGGGGGCAGGATCAGCCCCAGCATTTT.